This paragraph reports one T cell receptor (beta chain). The TCRbeta library was prepared with unique molecular identifiers. Each CDR3 protein is one row after TCRdb ran MiXCR on the PCR reads. The data hold more than 400,000 distinct CDR3 sequences, with over 9.5% observed a single time. These data belong to a study of T-cell reconstitution after alpha-beta-depleted transplantation in children. The CDR3 loop spans 12 amino acids. V was clipped by 5 bases and J by 4 bases, with 8 bases between them. In germline, CDR1 is SGHTA, CDR2 FQGNSA. The sequence came from a female patient aged 2-15 years who had a stem cell transplant for aplastic anemia, so the T cells may come from the graft donor. The sequencing used PBMCs, mostly from graft donor cells, collected 180 days after TCRalphabeta/CD19-depleted stem cell transplant. The genes are TRBV7-2 and TRBJ1-2; D gene uncertain. The CDR3 reads CASSPLVYGYTF. The DNA of the CDR3 is TGTGCCAGCAGCCCTCTGGTCTATGGCTACACCTTC.